The 21 T cell receptor beta chains given below trace back to one sample, sequenced in a study of T cells in Graves' hyperthyroidism and ophthalmopathy. TCR beta CDR3 regions were amplified from RNA. First-round RT-PCR of the TCR CDR3 relied on the HTBI primer set. From the multiplex PCR reads, TCRdb called clonotypes with MiXCR, one entry per CDR3 protein. The table has some 490,000 distinct CDR3 sequences, about 16% seen once. What was sequenced was blood. The receptors originated from a woman aged 30 to 39 with Graves' ophthalmopathy.

A few counts support this clonotype. This chain uses TRBV14 with TRBJ1-4; D might be TRBD1 (6 bases). The CDR3 is made up of 15 amino acids. Germline assignment: CDR1 SGHDN and CDR2 FVKESK. Trimming removed 0 bases at V and 6 bases at J, with 11 bases between. This CDR3 is CASSQEWGQYEKLFF. In DNA, the CDR3 is TGTGCCAGCAGCCAAGAGTGGGGGCAATATGAAAAACTGTTTTTT.

There are a few counts of this clonotype. The gene calls are TRBV27 and TRBJ2-1, with 14 bases that match TRBD2. This CDR3 has 14 amino acids. Trimming cost V 10 bases and J 9 bases; bases outside gene matches: 8. Germline lookup yields CDR1 MNHEY and CDR2 SMNVEV (reference sequence). CDR3 bases: TGTGCCACCTGGGGGACTAGCGGGAGAGCTGAGCAGTTCTTC. Amino acid sequence: CATWGTSGRAEQFF.

The J gene is TRBJ2-3, the V gene TRBV5-1, with TRBD1 matching over 8 bases. CDR3 length: 16 amino acids. From germline, CDR1 is SGHRS and CDR2 YFSETQ. Germline trimming cut 3 bases from V and 2 bases from J; bases unmatched to any gene: 8. The CDR3 coding sequence is TGCGCCAGCAGCTACGGACAGGGCCCTTACACAGATACGCAGTATTTT. It encodes CASSYGQGPYTDTQYF. Full variable domain (outside the CDR3, taken from reference TRBV5-1 and TRBJ2-3): KAGVTQTPRYLIKTRGQQVTLSCSPISGHRSVSWYQQTPGQGLQFLFEYFSETQRNKGNFPGRFSGRQFSNSRSEMNVSTLELGDSALYLCASSYGQGPYTDTQYFGPGTRLTVL.

The rearrangement links TRBV29-1 to TRBJ1-2; D is undetermined. The germline CDR1 and CDR2 sequences are SQVTM and ANQGSEA. Trimming took 7 bases from V and 4 from J, leaving 16 bases between them. The CDR3 contains 13 residues. CDR3 amino acids: CSADVGSFYGYTF. Here the CDR3 DNA reads TGCAGCGCTGACGTAGGGAGCTTCTATGGCTACACCTTC.

This clonotype was detected a few times. V is TRBV9 and J is TRBJ2-1; D is perhaps TRBD1 or TRBD2 (5 bases each). V shed 0 bases and J shed 10 bases, with 11 bases lying between them. The CDR3 totals 13 residues. Germline V gene sequence: CDR1 SGDLS, CDR2 YYNGEE. CDR3: CASSVGGREEQFF. The CDR3 region has the DNA TGTGCCAGCAGCGTAGGGGGGAGAGAGGAGCAGTTCTTC.

This clonotype occurred many times. This sequence joins TRBV5-1 and TRBJ1-4; TRBD1 matches 8 bases. This CDR3 contains 15 residues. CDR1 and CDR2 from the germline V gene are SGHRS and YFSETQ. V dropped 3 bases and J dropped 0; count of bases not matched to a gene: 1. The CDR3 here is CASSYRGSTNEKLFF. The CDR3 DNA reads TGCGCCAGCAGCTACAGGGGGTCAACTAATGAAAAACTGTTTTTT.

As concerns this clonotype: With a much larger clone just one base away, this may be a read error. The J gene is TRBJ2-1, the V gene TRBV5-1, with 11 bases that match TRBD2. CDR3 length equals 16 residues. The V and J ends lost 5 bases and 0 bases, in that order; junction bases with no gene match: 4. CDR1 SGHRS and CDR2 YFSETQ come from the germline V gene. CDR3: CASSPSGGPSYNEQFF. CDR3 DNA: TGCGCCAGCAGTCCTAGCGGGGGGCCCTCCTACAATGAGCAGTTCTTC.

The table lists this clonotype with a few counts. This chain uses TRBV6-5 with TRBJ2-5; D is undetermined. Germline V gene sequence: CDR1 MNHEY, CDR2 SVGAGI. The CDR3 is 14 residues long. V was cut by 2 bases and J by 7 bases, with 14 bases left in between. Here the CDR3 reads CASSYGLLVGTQYF. The CDR3 DNA reads as TGTGCCAGCAGTTACGGCCTTCTCGTCGGGACCCAGTACTTC.

This clonotype occurred a few times. The chain combines TRBV18 with TRBJ1-3; D is unresolved. CDR1 is KGHSH and CDR2 is LQKENI in the germline V gene. This CDR3 comprises 15 residues. Trimming cost V 9 bases and J 1 base, with 16 bases left between them. In DNA, the CDR3 is TGTGCCAGACGGGAGGCCCGGGGTTCTGGAAACACCATATATTTT. Translation: CARREARGSGNTIYF.

This clonotype was seen a handful of times. V and J are TRBV20-1 and TRBJ1-5, with 10 bases that match TRBD1. The germline V gene encodes CDR1 DFQATT and CDR2 SNEGSKA (reference sequence). V lost 3 bases, J lost 6 bases, and 11 bases stayed unmatched. This CDR3 is 16 amino acids long. CDR3 sequence reads: CSASSLGTGDGQPQHF. The DNA of the CDR3 is TGCAGTGCTAGCTCTTTAGGGACAGGGGACGGTCAGCCCCAGCATTTT.

The chain has TRBV28 and TRBJ1-4; D ambiguous. Trimming took 5 bases from V and 5 from J, leaving 12 bases between them. CDR3 length equals 14 residues. CDR1 is MDHEN, CDR2 SYDVKM, per germline. This chain's CDR3 is CASSPAGLNEKLFF. CDR3 sequence (DNA): TGTGCCAGCAGTCCCGCCGGCCTCAATGAAAAACTGTTTTTT.

In this sample, this clonotype turned up many times. CDR3 bases: TGTGCCACCAGTGGTTTAGCGGGAGGAGAAAACAATGAGCAGTTCTTC. Amino acids: CATSGLAGGENNEQFF. The chain joins TRBV24-1 to TRBJ2-1, with 10 bases matching TRBD2. Per germline, CDR1 KGHDR and CDR2 SFDVKD. The CDR3 is 16 residues long. V lost 5 bases, J lost 5 bases, and 8 bases stayed unmatched.

The table lists this clonotype with a few counts. The V and J genes are TRBV6-2 or TRBV6-3 and TRBJ2-7; 9 bases agree with TRBD1. Germline CDR1 and CDR2: MNHEY and SVGEGT. The junction had 12 bases not matched to a gene; V was cut back by 10 bases and J by 2 bases. The CDR3 has 15 residues. CDR3 protein: CATNLRDRVTYEQYF. The CDR3, as DNA: TGTGCCACCAACCTCCGGGACAGGGTCACCTACGAGCAGTACTTC.

This chain uses TRBV2 with TRBJ1-4; D is ambiguous. Germline V gene lookup returns CDR1 SNHLY and CDR2 FYNNEI. This CDR3 region has 11 residues. V was pared by 2 bases and J by 10 bases, with 5 bases between. This CDR3 is CASSEMAKLFF. DNA for the CDR3: TGTGCCAGCAGTGAAATGGCAAAACTGTTTTTT.

Ten or more counts support this clonotype. The chain uses TRBV7-2 and TRBJ1-2; tentatively, D is TRBD1 (5 bases). Trimming removed 3 bases from V and 5 bases from J, with 13 bases in between. Germline V gene lookup returns CDR1 SGHTA and CDR2 FQGNSA. This CDR3 contains 14 residues. CDR3: CASSLPGLGYGYTF. The CDR3 DNA reads as TGTGCCAGCAGCTTGCCGGGACTTGGGTATGGCTACACCTTC. Full variable domain (rest looked up from reference TRBV7-2 and TRBJ1-2): GAGVSQSPSNKVTEKGKDVELRCDPISGHTALYWYRQSLGQGLEFLIYFQGNSAPDKSGLPSDRFSAERTGGSVSTLTIQRTQQEDSAVYLCASSLPGLGYGYTFGSGTRLTVV.

This clonotype was picked up many times. The chain links TRBV10-3 to TRBJ2-3; tentatively, D is TRBD1 or TRBD2 (5 bases each). Trimming removed 0 bases from V and 0 bases from J, with 13 bases in between. CDR3 length: 17 amino acids. CDR1 and CDR2 from the germline V gene are ENHRY and SYGVKD. The CDR3 DNA sequence: TGTGCCATCAGTGAGTCCCCCGGGACGGGGAGCACAGATACGCAGTATTTT. Residues: CAISESPGTGSTDTQYF.

Only a few counts were recorded for this clonotype. The chain is built from TRBV27 and TRBJ1-2; D gene uncertain. Germline loops: CDR1 MNHEY, CDR2 SMNVEV (reference sequence). This CDR3 is built from 15 residues. Trimming stripped 1 base from V and 1 base from J, with 10 bases between. CDR3 in amino acids: CASSLYGNSNYGYTF. In DNA form, the CDR3 reads TGTGCCAGCAGTTTATATGGTAACAGTAACTATGGCTACACCTTC.

This chain uses TRBV20-1 with TRBJ1-5; D is unresolved. The CDR3 length is 10 residues. Germline V gene lookup returns CDR1 DFQATT and CDR2 SNEGSKA (reference sequence). V was trimmed by 6 bases and J by 10 bases, leaving 10 bases between them. For the CDR3, the DNA is TGCAGTGCCAGGAAGGGCCCCCAGCATTTT. Translating it yields CSARKGPQHF.

This clonotype has ten or more counts. The CDR3 loop reads CASSRITSGANTGELFF. CDR3 nucleotide sequence: TGTGCCAGCAGCCGCATAACGAGCGGAGCGAACACCGGGGAGCTGTTTTTT. The chain couples TRBV3-1 to TRBJ2-2; TRBD2 is a possible D gene (5 bases). V was clipped by 4 bases and J by 0 bases, with 15 bases between them. The CDR3 has 17 residues. Germline V gene lookup returns CDR1 LGHDT and CDR2 YNNKEL (reference sequence).

The V call is TRBV27, the J call TRBJ1-6; D remains unclear. Per the germline V gene, CDR1 is MNHEY and CDR2 is SMNVEV (reference sequence). The length of the CDR3 is 15 residues. Trimming removed 7 bases at V and 0 bases at J, with 10 bases between. The CDR3 protein is CASTPRSSYNSPLHF. CDR3 nucleotides: TGTGCCAGCACTCCCCGGAGCTCCTATAATTCACCCCTCCACTTT.

This clonotype has a count of ten or more. This rearrangement joins TRBV11-2 to TRBJ1-1; 10 bases align to TRBD1. V lost 1 base, J lost 8 bases, and 10 bases stayed unmatched. Germline V gene sequence: CDR1 SGHAT, CDR2 FQNNGV. CDR3 length: 16 residues. This CDR3 reads CASSLAAGTGAAEAFF. DNA for the CDR3: TGTGCCAGCAGCTTAGCCGCCGGGACAGGGGCGGCGGAAGCTTTCTTT.